This T cell receptor beta chain was profiled in a study of cytomegalovirus exposure and HLA in healthy donors. Study-level results: Sequencing likely generated an artifact that appeared as a cluster of highly shared sequence variants.

It was with 60 Vbeta and 13 Jbeta primers that the PCR ran. Assay used: immunoSEQ multiplex PCR; TCRdb lists only in-frame clones, some missing. The sample contains 150,000 to 200,000 clones, roughly four fifths of which appear only once. J was trimmed by 6 bases and V by 4 bases; bases with no gene match: 11. The CDR3 has 16 amino acids. Germline CDR1 and CDR2: SGHRS and YFSETQ. A remark on this clone: Its cognate antigen is unknown.

The V call is TRBV5-1, the J call TRBJ2-1; TRBD1 matches 9 bases. Material for sequencing was PBMCs. The origin of this receptor is a middle-aged man in good health and CMV-seropositive. CDR3 region: CASSPSRDRAFNEQFF. The CDR3 DNA reads TGCGCCAGCAGCCCGTCCCGGGACAGGGCTTTCAATGAGCAGTTCTTC.